This paragraph covers one TCR beta chain sequence. What it binds is unknown. The sample originates from a study of radiotherapy plus CTLA-4 blockade in lung cancer. Findings and limits, study-wide: Subsequent to radiotherapy plus ipilimumab, tumor-derived TCR clones underwent expansion in blood.

The CDR3 covers 16 residues. Germline-derived CDR1 and CDR2 are MNHEY and SMNVEV (reference sequence). Trimming cost V 2 bases and J 0 bases, with 11 bases left between them. The protocol was immunoSEQ multiplex PCR, while the TCRdb copy is restricted to in-frame clones and leaves out a portion. Of approximately 77,000 clones listed, around 78% are singletons. This clonotype was sampled from a human donor with non-small cell lung cancer whose response to radiotherapy plus ipilimumab could not be evaluated. Some clones in this sample may be carry-over from other donors' samples. This chain links TRBV27 with TRBJ2-1; weak D call: TRBD1 (6 bases). The sample here was peripheral blood, taken from a patient treated with radiotherapy plus ipilimumab. The CDR3 sequence is CASSLSGTLSYNEQFF. DNA for the CDR3: TGTGCCAGCAGTTTAAGTGGGACACTCTCCTACAATGAGCAGTTCTTC.